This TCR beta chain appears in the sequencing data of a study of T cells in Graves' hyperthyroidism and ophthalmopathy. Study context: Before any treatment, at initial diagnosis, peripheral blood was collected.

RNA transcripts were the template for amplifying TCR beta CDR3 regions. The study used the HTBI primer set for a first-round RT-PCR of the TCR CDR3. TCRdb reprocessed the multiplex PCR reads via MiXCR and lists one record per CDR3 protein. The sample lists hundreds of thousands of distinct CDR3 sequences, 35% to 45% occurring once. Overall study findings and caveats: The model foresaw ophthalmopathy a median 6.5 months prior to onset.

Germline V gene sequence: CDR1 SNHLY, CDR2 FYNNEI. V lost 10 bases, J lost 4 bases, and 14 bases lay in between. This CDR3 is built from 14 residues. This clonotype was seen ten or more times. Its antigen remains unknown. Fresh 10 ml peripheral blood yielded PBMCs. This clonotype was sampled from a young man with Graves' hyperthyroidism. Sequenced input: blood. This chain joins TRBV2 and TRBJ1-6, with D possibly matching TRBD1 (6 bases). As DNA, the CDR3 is TGTGCCACCGTTAAACAGGGATATAATTCACCCCTCCACTTT. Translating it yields CATVKQGYNSPLHF. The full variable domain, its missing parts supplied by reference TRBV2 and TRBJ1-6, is EPEVTQTPSHQVTQMGQEVILRCVPISNHLYFYWYRQILGQKVEFLVSFYNNEISEKSEIFDDQFSVERPDGSNFTLKIRSTKLEDSAMYFCATVKQGYNSPLHFGNGTRLTVT.